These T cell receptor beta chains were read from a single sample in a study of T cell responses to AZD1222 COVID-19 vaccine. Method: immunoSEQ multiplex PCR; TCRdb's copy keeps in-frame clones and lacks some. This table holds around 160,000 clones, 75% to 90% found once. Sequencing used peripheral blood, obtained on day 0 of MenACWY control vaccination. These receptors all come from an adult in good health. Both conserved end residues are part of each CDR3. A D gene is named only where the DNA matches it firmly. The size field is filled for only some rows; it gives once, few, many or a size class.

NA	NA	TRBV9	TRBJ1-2	TGTGCCAGCAGCGTAGATAAGGAAAGTGACGACTATGGCTACACCTTC	CASSVDKESDDYGYTF
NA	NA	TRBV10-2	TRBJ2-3	TGCGCCAGCACTGCCGGGACTTTAAGCACAGATACGCAGTATTTT	CASTAGTLSTDTQYF
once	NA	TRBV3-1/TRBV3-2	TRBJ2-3	TGTGCCAGCAGCCAGGCAGCGGCTACAGATACGCAGTATTTT	CASSQAAATDTQYF
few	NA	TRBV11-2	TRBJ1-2	TGTGCCAGCAGCTGGACAAGGGGCTATTCCCTCTATGGCTACACCTTC	CASSWTRGYSLYGYTF
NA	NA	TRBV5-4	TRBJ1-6	TGTGCCAGCAGCTTGGGAGGGTCCAAGGAATCACCCCTCCACTTT	CASSLGGSKESPLHF
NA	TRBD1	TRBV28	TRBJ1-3	TGTGCCAGCAGTTCCCACAGGGGGCTGGGAAACACCATATATTTT	CASSSHRGLGNTIYF
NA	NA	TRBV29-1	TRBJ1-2	TGCAGCACCGAGCGGGGTGACTATGGCTACACCTTC	CSTERGDYGYTF
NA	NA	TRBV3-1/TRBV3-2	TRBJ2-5	TGTGCCAGCAGCCAAGATATAGGGGTGGGGGAGACCCAGTACTTC	CASSQDIGVGETQYF
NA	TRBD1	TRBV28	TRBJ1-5	TGTGCCAGCACCGGGACAGGGAATCAGCCCCAGCATTTT	CASTGTGNQPQHF
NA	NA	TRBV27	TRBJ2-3	TGTGCCAGCAGTTTTCTTCAGATGACGAGCACAGATACGCAGTATTTT	CASSFLQMTSTDTQYF
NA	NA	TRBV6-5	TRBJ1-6	TGTGCCAGCTGGGGATCGGGCAGACATAATTCACCCCTCCACTTT	CASWGSGRHNSPLHF
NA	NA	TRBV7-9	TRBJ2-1	TGTGCCAGCAGCTTAGCGGGGGGGCCTGTTGGTGATGAGCAGTTCTTC	CASSLAGGPVGDEQFF
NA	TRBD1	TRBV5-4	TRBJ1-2	TGTGCCGGGAAAGCAGGGGGCTATGGTGGCTACACCTTC	CAGKAGGYGGYTF
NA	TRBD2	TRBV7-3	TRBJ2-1	TGTGCCAGCAGCTCATCAAGCGGGGGTTACAATGAGCAGTTCTTC	CASSSSSGGYNEQFF
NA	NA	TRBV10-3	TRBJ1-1	TGTGCCATCAGTGAGTCGATTATGGGGAACACTGAAGCTTTCTTT	CAISESIMGNTEAFF
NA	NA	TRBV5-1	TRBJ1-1	TGCGCCAGCAGCTCTGGGCCAGGGGATGACACTGAAGCTTTCTTT	CASSSGPGDDTEAFF
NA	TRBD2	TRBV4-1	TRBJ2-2	TGCGCCAGCAGCCCACACGGACTAGCGGGGACCAACACCGGGGAGCTGTTTTTT	CASSPHGLAGTNTGELFF
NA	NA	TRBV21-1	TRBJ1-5	TGTGCCAGCAAACGGCGCCGTCGAGGAGCAGGGGACGCGTCGAATCAGCCCCAGCATTTT	CASKRRRRGAGDASNQPQHF
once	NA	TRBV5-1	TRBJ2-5	TGCGCCAGCAGCCCCAATGAGGAGACCCAGTACTTC	CASSPNEETQYF
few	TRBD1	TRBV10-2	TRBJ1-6	TGCGCCAGCAGTGAGTCGATCGGGACAGGGAATTCACCCCTCCACTTT	CASSESIGTGNSPLHF
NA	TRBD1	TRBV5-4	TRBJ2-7	TGTGCCAGCAGCTTGGCTTCCTATACCGCAGGGGGCAGCTTAGGGCAGTACTTC	CASSLASYTAGGSLGQYF
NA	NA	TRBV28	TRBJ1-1	TGTGCCAGCAGTTTCCCCAGGCTGAACACTGAAGCTTTCTTT	CASSFPRLNTEAFF
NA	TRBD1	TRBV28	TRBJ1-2	TGTGCCAGCAGTTTGGGACAGTGGAACTATGGCTACACCTTC	CASSLGQWNYGYTF
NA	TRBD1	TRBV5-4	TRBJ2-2	TGTGCCAGCAGCCCCGGGACAGTAAACACCGGGGAGCTGTTTTTT	CASSPGTVNTGELFF
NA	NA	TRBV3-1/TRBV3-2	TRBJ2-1	TGTGCCAGCAGCCTCAGGACATGGCCAGGGGAGCAGTTCTTC	CASSLRTWPGEQFF
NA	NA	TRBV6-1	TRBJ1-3	TGTGCCAGCAGTGAACGGGGGCGAGGGTCTGGAAACACCATATATTTT	CASSERGRGSGNTIYF
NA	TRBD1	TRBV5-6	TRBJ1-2	TGTGCCAGCAGCGTCGGGGGACAGGGGTTCTATGGCTACACCTTC	CASSVGGQGFYGYTF
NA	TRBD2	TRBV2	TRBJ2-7	TGTGCCAGCAGTGTAGCGGGGGGGCCGTACGAGCAGTACTTC	CASSVAGGPYEQYF
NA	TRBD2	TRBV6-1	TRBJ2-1	TGTGCCAGCAGTGAAGCTAGCGGGGGCGGCTATGAGCAGTTCTTC	CASSEASGGGYEQFF
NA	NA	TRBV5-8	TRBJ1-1	TGTGCCAGCCCCGAGGGGTGGACTGAAGCTTTCTTT	CASPEGWTEAFF
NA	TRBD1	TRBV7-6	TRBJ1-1	TGTGCCAGCAGCTTGGGGACAGGGGTAAACACTGAAGCTTTCTTT	CASSLGTGVNTEAFF
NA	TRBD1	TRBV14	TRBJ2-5	TGTGCCAGCAGCCAAGACAGGGGGCGCAGATTGGAGACCCAGTACTTC	CASSQDRGRRLETQYF
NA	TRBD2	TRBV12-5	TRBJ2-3	TGTGCTAGTGGTCACGGACTAGATCGATCAGATACGCAGTATTTT	CASGHGLDRSDTQYF
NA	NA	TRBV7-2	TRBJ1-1	TGTGCCAGCAGCCCCCAGACGAACACTGAAGCTTTCTTT	CASSPQTNTEAFF
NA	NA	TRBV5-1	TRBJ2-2	TGCGCCAGCAGCTTGAAACTAGCGAACACCGGGGAGCTGTTTTTT	CASSLKLANTGELFF
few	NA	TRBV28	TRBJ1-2	TGTGCCAGCAGTTTATCATCCTACAGAAGGGGCGTCTATGGCTACACCTTC	CASSLSSYRRGVYGYTF
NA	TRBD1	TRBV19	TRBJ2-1	TGTGCCAGTAGTATATCCCGCCCGGGACAGTACAATGAGCAGTTCTTC	CASSISRPGQYNEQFF
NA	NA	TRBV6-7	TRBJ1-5	TGTGCCAGCACCGAAGGACGGGACAATCAGCCCCAGCATTTT	CASTEGRDNQPQHF
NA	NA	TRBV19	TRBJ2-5	TGTGCCAGTAGGGCTCGGGCCGGCATTCAAGAGACCCAGTACTTC	CASRARAGIQETQYF
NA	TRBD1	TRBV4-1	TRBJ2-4	TGCGCCAGCAGCCGGGACAGGGTGGACAAAAACATTCAGTACTTC	CASSRDRVDKNIQYF
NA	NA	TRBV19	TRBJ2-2	TGTGCCAGTAGCAAACAGGGCTCCGGGGAGCTGTTTTTT	CASSKQGSGELFF
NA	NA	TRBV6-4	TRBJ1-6	TGTGCCAGCAGTGAGGGCAGGGGTAGTTCACCCCTCCACTTT	CASSEGRGSSPLHF
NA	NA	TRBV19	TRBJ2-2	TGTGCCAGTAGTCAGGGACTCCTGAACACCGGGGAGCTGTTTTTT	CASSQGLLNTGELFF
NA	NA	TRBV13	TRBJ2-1	TGTGCCAGCTCAAAGCGGGCCAGCTCCTACAATGAGCAGTTCTTC	CASSKRASSYNEQFF
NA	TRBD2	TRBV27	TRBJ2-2	TGTGCCAAGGGACTAGCGGGGGGGTGGTGCACCGGGGAGCTGTTTTTT	CAKGLAGGWCTGELFF
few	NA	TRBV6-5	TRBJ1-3	TGTGCCAGCAGTTGGACGTCCTCTGGAAACACCATATATTTT	CASSWTSSGNTIYF
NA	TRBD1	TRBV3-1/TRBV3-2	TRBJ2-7	TGTGCCAGCAGCCAAGATCCACGCCGCAGGGGGCGCGTCAACGAGCAGTACTTC	CASSQDPRRRGRVNEQYF
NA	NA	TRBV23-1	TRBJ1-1	TGCGCCAGTCATCTCGGGGGATCCCGGTCGAACACTGAAGCTTTCTTT	CASHLGGSRSNTEAFF
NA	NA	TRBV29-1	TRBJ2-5	TGCAGCGTTGGGGGGGAGAGAAAGACCCAGTACTTC	CSVGGERKTQYF
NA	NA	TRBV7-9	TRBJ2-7	TGTGCCAGCAGCCCCGGATTCGGTCCCTACGAGCAGTACTTC	CASSPGFGPYEQYF
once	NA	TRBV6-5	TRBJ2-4	TGTGCCAGCACTGCCGCGAGGTCGACCAAAAACATTCAGTACTTC	CASTAARSTKNIQYF
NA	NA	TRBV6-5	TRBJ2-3	TGTGCCAGCAGTTACGGGGTCTCAGATACGCAGTATTTT	CASSYGVSDTQYF
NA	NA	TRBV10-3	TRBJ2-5	TGTGCCATCAGTGAGGTAGGCTTCCAAGAGACCCAGTACTTC	CAISEVGFQETQYF
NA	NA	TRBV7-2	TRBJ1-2	TGTGCCAGCAGCCCCGCCGGCGGGGAGGGATATGGCTACACCTTC	CASSPAGGEGYGYTF